This is a list of T cell receptor beta chains from one sample in a study of hypomethylating agent response in myelodysplastic syndrome. Clones were read by immunoSEQ multiplex PCR, and TCRdb kept only the in-frame ones, dropping some. The data show some 3,700 clones, approximately 86% seen once. The source material was bone marrow, sampled before or after starting hypomethylating agent treatment for myelodysplastic syndrome (not recorded which). These receptors were collected from a human donor with myelodysplastic syndrome. Both conserved end residues are part of each CDR3. D genes are given only for firm matches.

J: TRBJ2-3
D: TRBD2
V: TRBV7-2
CDR3: CASSSWTSGASTDTQYF
DNA: TGTGCCAGCAGCTCTTGGACTAGCGGGGCTAGCACAGATACGCAGTATTTT

J: TRBJ1-2
D: NA
V: TRBV9
CDR3: CASSVDGKGNYGYTF
DNA: TGTGCCAGCAGCGTAGACGGAAAGGGAAACTATGGCTACACCTTC

J: TRBJ2-2
D: TRBD1
V: TRBV6-1
CDR3: CASSDLLPGQDRTGELFF
DNA: TGTGCCAGCAGTGACCTCCTTCCGGGACAGGACAGAACCGGGGAGCTGTTTTTT

J: TRBJ1-6
D: NA
V: TRBV30
CDR3: CAWKASYNSPLHF
DNA: TGTGCCTGGAAGGCGTCCTATAATTCACCCCTCCACTTT

J: TRBJ2-3
D: TRBD2
V: TRBV9
CDR3: CASSTRTTGASGSRGPDTQYF
DNA: TGTGCCAGCAGCACACGAACTACCGGGGCTAGCGGGAGTAGGGGGCCAGATACGCAGTATTTT

J: TRBJ2-7
D: NA
V: TRBV18
CDR3: CASRTTAGNYEQYF
DNA: TGTGCCAGCCGGACAACGGCGGGGAATTACGAGCAGTACTTC

J: TRBJ1-2
D: NA
V: TRBV5-8
CDR3: CASSFNDGYTF
DNA: TGTGCCAGCAGCTTTAACGATGGCTACACCTTC

J: TRBJ2-1
D: NA
V: TRBV19
CDR3: CASSILVSYSSSYNEQFF
DNA: TGTGCCAGTAGTATTCTCGTTTCCTACAGTAGCTCCTACAATGAGCAGTTCTTC

J: TRBJ2-2
D: TRBD1
V: TRBV7-2
CDR3: CASSLEGGANTGELFF
DNA: TGTGCCAGCAGCTTAGAAGGGGGCGCGAACACCGGGGAGCTGTTTTTT

J: TRBJ2-1
D: NA
V: TRBV10-3
CDR3: CAITRSGSNEQFF
DNA: TGTGCCATCACCCGGTCCGGGTCCAATGAGCAGTTCTTC

J: TRBJ1-1
D: NA
V: TRBV19
CDR3: CASSIRKGMNTEAFF
DNA: TGTGCCAGTAGTATTCGGAAGGGAATGAACACTGAAGCTTTCTTT

J: TRBJ1-3
D: TRBD1
V: TRBV5-4
CDR3: CASSAATTGVKGNTIYF
DNA: TGTGCCAGCAGCGCTGCTACTACAGGGGTTAAAGGAAACACCATATATTTT

J: TRBJ1-2
D: NA
V: TRBV6-5
CDR3: CASSYSGQTPTYGYTF
DNA: TGTGCCAGCAGTTACTCAGGGCAGACCCCGACCTATGGCTACACCTTC

J: TRBJ1-1
D: TRBD1
V: TRBV5-1
CDR3: CASSPDRGLNTEAFF
DNA: TGCGCCAGCAGCCCCGACAGGGGCTTGAACACTGAAGCTTTCTTT

J: TRBJ1-1
D: NA
V: TRBV19
CDR3: CASKGLLNTEAFF
DNA: TGTGCCAGTAAGGGACTCCTGAACACTGAAGCTTTCTTT

J: TRBJ2-7
D: TRBD1
V: TRBV19
CDR3: CASSNTGGSYEQYF
DNA: TGTGCCAGTAGTAATACAGGGGGCTCCTACGAGCAGTACTTC